This TCR beta chain was sequenced during a study of shared clonotypes between healthy human individuals. Study-level findings and limits: Enrolling few donors narrowed the genetic and exposure-history diversity that was represented.

What was sequenced on ten immunoSEQ deep assay plates was unsorted PBMC DNA. Per the authors' pipeline: Junction-only sequences without quality scores were provided by ImmunoSEQ, so filtering was different. Profiling relied on immunoSEQ multiplex PCR, and the TCRdb table lists in-frame clones only, not all of them. The V and J calls and clone size come from that table; D and trimming were worked out from the DNA. Among 450,000 to 500,000 clones listed, 60% to 85% were seen once. CDR3 length equals 16 residues. V lost 4 bases to trimming and J lost 0 bases, with 13 bases between them. The germline V gene has CDR1 MDHEN and CDR2 SYDVKM. With regard to this clone: Its antigen is unidentified.

The sample consisted of PBMCs. The genes are TRBV28 and TRBJ2-4; no reliable D call. This sequence was found in a woman in her thirties or forties in good health. Some clones in this sample may be carry-over from other donors' samples. The CDR3 sequence is CASSSPRPLAKNIQYF. CDR3 nucleotides: TGTGCCAGCAGTTCCCCCAGGCCCCTAGCCAAAAACATTCAGTACTTC.